Below, one TCR beta chain is given with its context. No antigen is known for it. Trimming took off 7 bases at V and 3 bases at J, with 15 bases between the two ends. Germline V gives CDR1 MDHEN, CDR2 SYDVKM. CDR3 length: 14 residues. The data stem from a study of T cells after posttransplantation cyclophosphamide. Study-wide results and limits: TRB overlap between skin or GI tissue T cells and blood was limited.

Busulfan-fludarabine conditioning, marrow transplant, and cyclophosphamide on days +3 and +4 were administered. Profiled with immunoSEQ multiplex PCR; TCRdb holds only in-frame clones, not every one. Of 15,000 or so clones in the sample, roughly 73% were seen once. This sequence was found in a female patient between 35 and 55 years old who received an allogeneic stem cell transplant from a related donor, was CMV-positive, and had no GVHD. The T cells may partly be graft donor cells. J is TRBJ1-2 and V is TRBV28; tentative D call: TRBD1 (5 bases). This specimen consisted of CD8+ T cells sorted from PBMCs, obtained roughly 2,000 days after a stem cell transplant with posttransplant cyclophosphamide. CDR3: CASTLAEGDYGYTF. The DNA of the CDR3 is TGTGCCAGCACCCTCGCGGAAGGGGACTATGGCTACACCTTC.